The 15 T cell receptor beta chains in this list originate from one sample, sequenced in a study of cytomegalovirus exposure and HLA in healthy donors. Vbeta (60) and Jbeta (13) primers were used in the PCR. Sequencing was performed with immunoSEQ multiplex PCR; in TCRdb, only in-frame clones are kept and a portion is missing. The profile shows approximately 74,000 clones, approximately 75% of them singletons. Sequencing was performed on PBMCs. The receptors here all came from a woman in her thirties or forties in good health and CMV-seronegative.

This clone was seen just once. This chain connects TRBV27 to TRBJ1-5; 7 positions agree with TRBD1. CDR1 and CDR2 (germline): MNHEY, SMNVEV (reference sequence). Trimming removed 6 bases from V and 5 bases from J; junction bases left unmatched: 7. This CDR3 region has 14 residues. CDR3 DNA: TGTGCCAGCAGAGACAGGGACCTTTATCAGCCCCAGCATTTT. It yields the protein CASRDRDLYQPQHF.

The table lists this clone with a few counts. The rearrangement links TRBV5-4 to TRBJ1-1; D gene unclear. This CDR3 spans 15 amino acids. The germline V gene encodes CDR1 SGHNT and CDR2 YYREEE (reference sequence). V lost 4 bases and J lost 1, with 14 bases in between. The CDR3 protein is CASSPWWESNTEAFF. The CDR3 DNA reads as TGTGCCAGCAGCCCATGGTGGGAGTCGAACACTGAAGCTTTCTTT.

This rearrangement joins TRBV10-1 to TRBJ1-2; the D is unclear. V shed 1 base and J shed 7 bases, with 7 bases lying between them. The CDR3 spans 12 residues. CDR1 and CDR2 from the germline V gene are WNHNN and SYGVQD (reference sequence). The CDR3 sequence: CASSELGSGYTF. CDR3 in DNA: TGCGCCAGCAGTGAGTTGGGCTCTGGCTACACCTTC.

This chain joins TRBV9 and TRBJ2-1; a possible D gene is TRBD2 (6 bases). Looked up from germline, CDR1 is SGDLS and CDR2 is YYNGEE. There are 17 residues in the CDR3. Trimming took off 3 bases at V and 0 bases at J, with 16 bases between the two ends. The CDR3 is CASSGAGTPSSYNEQFF. The CDR3 DNA reads as TGTGCCAGCAGCGGGGCCGGGACTCCGAGCTCCTACAATGAGCAGTTCTTC.

The CDR3 bases are TGTGCCAGCAGCTTAGGCGGCTCCTACAATGAGCAGTTCTTC. Translating gives CASSLGGSYNEQFF. V and J are TRBV13 and TRBJ2-1; no definite D call. The CDR3 consists of 14 residues. V was shortened by 0 bases and J by 0 bases, with 3 bases between the two germline ends. Germline V CDR1 and CDR2: PRHDT, FYEKMQ (reference sequence).

CDR3 in amino acids: CASSTLAGVGYEQYF. The DNA of the CDR3 is TGTGCCAGCAGCACTCTAGCGGGAGTCGGGTACGAGCAGTACTTC. The chain is built from TRBV21-1 and TRBJ2-7; the DNA was not compared with TRBD2, the D call given in the table. TRBV21-1 is a known pseudogene. The CDR3 consists of 15 residues.

This CDR3 is CASNPGTGDHEQYF. The CDR3 DNA is TGCGCCAGCAACCCGGGGACAGGGGACCACGAGCAGTACTTC. The V gene is TRBV5-1, the J gene TRBJ2-5, with TRBD1 identical over 10 bases. The J call may be faulty, since TRBJ2-7 better matches the DNA end. Germline assignment: CDR1 SGHRS and CDR2 YFSETQ. The CDR3 has 14 residues.

This chain joins TRBV19 and TRBJ1-1; a weak D match, TRBD1 (5 bases). The CDR3 runs 12 residues. Looked up from germline, CDR1 is LNHDA and CDR2 is SQIVND (reference sequence). The ends were cut back, 9 bases at V and 4 bases at J, with 12 bases in the middle. The CDR3 sequence is CASNMGGTEAFF. DNA for the CDR3: TGTGCCAGCAATATGGGGGGCACTGAAGCTTTCTTT. Using reference TRBV19 and TRBJ1-1 for the parts outside the CDR3, the full variable domain is DGGITQSPKYLFRKEGQNVTLSCEQNLNHDAMYWYRQDPGQGLRLIYYSQIVNDFQKGDIAEGYSVSREKKESFPLTVTSAQKNPTAFYLCASNMGGTEAFFGQGTRLTVV.

The chain has TRBV5-1 and TRBJ1-1; unclear D gene. CDR3 length: 14 residues. Germline loops: CDR1 SGHRS, CDR2 YFSETQ. Trimming cost V 2 bases and J 0 bases, with 8 bases left between them. CDR3 sequence (DNA): TGCGCCAGCAGCTTAGAGCTTATGAACACTGAAGCTTTCTTT. Translation gives CASSLELMNTEAFF.

The chain joins TRBV10-2 to TRBJ2-5; the match to TRBD1 covers 10 bases. Trimming cost V 5 bases and J 7 bases; bases outside gene matches: 7. The CDR3 consists of 14 residues. Germline CDR1 is WSHSY and CDR2 is SAAADI. CDR3 DNA sequence: TGCGCCAGCAGTCAGACAGGGGGCTGGGTGACCCAGTACTTC. Protein product: CASSQTGGWVTQYF.

This clone was detected a few times. The chain couples TRBV25-1 to TRBJ1-2; 10 bases agree with TRBD1. Trimming at V came to 1 base and at J to 4 bases, leaving 6 bases not matched to a gene. CDR3 length: 16 amino acids. Germline lookup yields CDR1 MGHDK and CDR2 SYGVNS. This CDR3 reads CASSESRGTGVYGYTF. The CDR3, as DNA: TGTGCCAGCAGTGAATCCAGGGGGACAGGGGTCTATGGCTACACCTTC.

The chain uses TRBV29-1 and TRBJ2-7, with TRBD2 matching 9 bases. Germline CDR1 and CDR2: SQVTM and ANQGSEA. This CDR3 comprises 12 residues. The V and J ends lost 3 bases and 6 bases, in that order; junction bases with no gene match: 3. The CDR3 bases are TGCAGCGTTGATGCGGGAGGGGGCGAGCAGTACTTC. It is translated as CSVDAGGGEQYF.

The V and J genes are TRBV5-4 and TRBJ2-3; TRBD2 matches 14 bases. Germline assignment: CDR1 SGHNT and CDR2 YYREEE (reference sequence). The CDR3 has 19 amino acids. V lost 4 bases, J lost 7 bases, and 17 bases stayed unmatched. The CDR3, as DNA: TGTGCCAGCAGCCCTCGGACTAGCGGGGGGACCCGAGGCGTGAATACGCAGTATTTT. Its translation is CASSPRTSGGTRGVNTQYF.

V gene TRBV2 combines with J gene TRBJ2-1; TRBD1 agrees at 7 bases. V lost 4 bases to trimming and J lost 3 bases; unmatched junction nucleotides: 0. Germline CDR1 is SNHLY and CDR2 is FYNNEI. The CDR3 has 13 amino acids. The CDR3 bases are TGTGCCAGCAGTGGGGACAGCTACAATGAGCAGTTCTTC. Protein sequence: CASSGDSYNEQFF.

This clone showed up just a few times. The J gene is TRBJ2-7, the V gene TRBV29-1; 7 bases match TRBD2. The CDR3 is 13 residues long. The germline V gene encodes CDR1 SQVTM and CDR2 ANQGSEA. The J segment lost 4 bases and the V segment lost 4 bases, leaving 7 bases of the junction unmatched. CDR3 in amino acids: CSVGWREWYEQYF. The DNA of the CDR3 is TGCAGCGTTGGCTGGCGGGAGTGGTACGAGCAGTACTTC.